What follows are 5 T cell receptor beta chains derived from one specimen sequenced in a study of blood T cell repertoires in COVID-19. This table comes from immunoSEQ multiplex PCR, and its TCRdb copy is limited to in-frame clones, with some not included. This sample carries 100,000 to 150,000 clones, about 90% of them seen once, and the ten largest clones take 3.5% to 4.5%. Sequenced material: peripheral blood. The origin of the receptors is a woman in her sixties with acute or convalescent COVID-19.

The chain combines TRBV9 with TRBJ1-3; D is unresolved. The CDR3 is 15 amino acids. The V end was cut by 0 bases, the J end by 4 bases, with 11 bases between. CDR1 SGDLS and CDR2 YYNGEE come from the germline V gene. This CDR3 reads CASSVGGVMGNTIYF. CDR3 nucleotides: TGTGCCAGCAGCGTAGGCGGGGTAATGGGAAACACCATATATTTT.

The CDR3: CASSPARDRPLSTDTQYF. CDR3 sequence (DNA): TGCGCCAGCAGCCCCGCGAGGGACAGGCCACTAAGCACAGATACGCAGTATTTT. The V gene is TRBV5-1, the J gene TRBJ2-3; 8 bases fit TRBD1. Trimming took 4 bases from V and 0 from J; bases not matched to a gene: 13. The germline V gene encodes CDR1 SGHRS and CDR2 YFSETQ. CDR3 length: 18 amino acids. The complete variable domain, with remaining parts taken from reference TRBV5-1 and TRBJ2-3, reads KAGVTQTPRYLIKTRGQQVTLSCSPISGHRSVSWYQQTPGQGLQFLFEYFSETQRNKGNFPGRFSGRQFSNSRSEMNVSTLELGDSALYLCASSPARDRPLSTDTQYFGPGTRLTVL.

This chain uses TRBV9 with TRBJ1-1, with D perhaps TRBD1 (6 bases). This CDR3 contains 13 residues. The V gene lost 7 bases and the J gene lost 1 base, with 11 bases spanning the gap. Germline values: CDR1 SGDLS, CDR2 YYNGEE. The DNA for the CDR3 is TGTGCCAGCCAGGGACACCCGAACACTGAAGCTTTCTTT. Translation: CASQGHPNTEAFF.

The rearrangement links TRBV19 to TRBJ2-2; D not resolved. The CDR3 loop spans 15 amino acids. The V gene lost 2 bases and the J gene lost 6 bases, with 13 bases spanning the gap. Germline-derived CDR1 and CDR2 are LNHDA and SQIVND (reference sequence). In DNA, the CDR3 is TGTGCCAGTAGTATAACTACACTTGGGTCCGGGGAGCTGTTTTTT. Amino acid sequence: CASSITTLGSGELFF.

The chain joins TRBV3-1 (or the pseudogene TRBV3-2) to TRBJ2-2; 9 nucleotides match TRBD2. The trim removed 0 bases at V and 7 bases at J, leaving 15 bases unmatched. The CDR3 is 19 amino acids. The germline CDR1 and CDR2 sequences are LGHDT and YNNKEL (reference sequence). CDR3 nucleotides: TGTGCCAGCAGCCAAGACATTATAGCGGGAGCTGCTCGGAGCGGGGAGCTGTTTTTT. Protein sequence: CASSQDIIAGAARSGELFF.